This T cell receptor beta chain came from a study of T-cell memory formation after mild COVID-19. TCRalpha and TCRbeta libraries used 5'RACE with constant-segment primers and UMIs. One entry per CDR3 protein, called by TCRdb with MiXCR from the 5' RACE reads. Of around 300,000 distinct CDR3 sequences in the sample, approximately 8% were seen once. CDR3 length equals 13 residues. Germline lookup yields CDR1 LNHDA and CDR2 SQIVND (reference sequence). V dropped 9 bases and J dropped 4; count of bases not matched to a gene: 5. The sample consisted of PBMCs or a T cell subset sorted from them (not recorded which). V gene TRBV19 combines with J gene TRBJ1-4; 7 nucleotides line up with TRBD1. The sequence was obtained from a man aged 18 to 35 who had mild COVID-19 (a few samples of this study predate the infection). Cell type and time point are not known. The DNA of the CDR3 is TGTGCCAGCCGGGACAGCCTTAATGAAAAACTGTTTTTT. This codes for CASRDSLNEKLFF. Combining the CDR3 with reference TRBV19 and TRBJ1-4 gives the whole variable domain DGGITQSPKYLFRKEGQNVTLSCEQNLNHDAMYWYRQDPGQGLRLIYYSQIVNDFQKGDIAEGYSVSREKKESFPLTVTSAQKNPTAFYLCASRDSLNEKLFFGSGTQLSVL.